These 3 T cell receptor beta chains originate from one sample sequenced in a study of T-cell reconstitution after alpha-beta-depleted transplantation in children. This sample's TCRbeta library carried unique molecular identifier barcodes. From the PCR reads, TCRdb called clonotypes with MiXCR, one entry per CDR3 protein. The data contain just over 350,000 distinct CDR3 sequences, 13% of them singletons. The sequencing used PBMCs, collected from the stem cell graft. The receptors shown here come from a human donor who donated a stem cell graft to a child with Fanconi anemia.

In its sample, this clonotype was seen many times. The V gene is TRBV20-1, the J gene TRBJ2-1, with a tentative D call TRBD2 (5 bases). Per germline, CDR1 DFQATT and CDR2 SNEGSKA (reference sequence). The CDR3 runs 16 residues. V lost 0 bases and J lost 6, with 18 bases in between. This CDR3 is CSARDVDFTFSNEQFF. The CDR3 DNA follows: TGCAGTGCTAGAGATGTGGACTTCACCTTTTCCAATGAGCAGTTCTTC.

This clonotype has a handful of counts. V usage is TRBV12-3 or TRBV12-4 and J usage is TRBJ2-7; perhaps TRBD1 as D (5 bases). CDR3 length: 13 residues. V lost 2 bases and J 9 bases, leaving 14 bases between the germline ends. CDR3 residues: CASSLYIGQRQYF. Written as DNA, the CDR3 is TGTGCCAGCAGTTTATATATAGGACAACGGCAGTACTTC.

This clonotype was seen many times. The chain joins TRBV6-5 to TRBJ1-5, with D unclear. The germline gives CDR1 MNHEY, CDR2 SVGAGI. V lost 5 bases and J 2 bases, leaving 7 bases between the germline ends. The CDR3 runs 13 residues. The CDR3 sequence is CASSPGRNQPQHF. The CDR3, as DNA: TGTGCCAGCAGTCCTGGGCGCAATCAGCCCCAGCATTTT.